The sequence of this T cell receptor (beta chain) was determined in a study of OX40 agonist ivuxolimab in advanced cancers. As for the study in general: Patients with prior anti-PD-1, anti-PD-L1 or anti-CTLA-4 therapy were eligible; approximately 40% had some. Two cutaneous melanoma patients and one hepatocellular carcinoma patient, three in all, had partial responses.

Assay: immunoSEQ multiplex PCR; the TCRdb copy retains only in-frame clones and omits some. Of just under 80,000 clones listed, 84% are singletons. As concerns this clone: Its antigen is unidentified.

Per germline, CDR1 GTSNPN and CDR2 SVGIG (reference sequence). With 2 bases clipped from V and 3 bases from J, the junction kept 16 bases outside the gene matches. The CDR3 loop spans 18 amino acids. Findings of the study overall: At doses 0.1 to 3.0 mg/kg, CD4+ and CD8+ clones expanded. At 0.1-3.0 mg/kg, partial responders had clonal expansion among the lowest observed.

This material consisted of CD4+ or CD8+ T cells sorted from blood, taken in a trial of the OX40 agonist ivuxolimab. The receptor was isolated from an adult with an advanced solid tumor such as melanoma, head and neck, liver or kidney cancer. The V call is TRBV30, the J call TRBJ2-3; 8 nucleotides match TRBD2. For the CDR3, the DNA is TGTGCCTGGAGTAATATCTTATCAACGGGCGGGAGGACAGATACGCAGTATTTT. Encoded protein: CAWSNILSTGGRTDTQYF. Using reference TRBV30 and TRBJ2-3 for the parts outside the CDR3, the full variable domain is SQTIHQWPATLVQPVGSPLSLECTVEGTSNPNLYWYRQAAGRGLQLLFYSVGIGQISSEVPQNLSASRPQDRQFILSSKKLLLSDSGFYLCAWSNILSTGGRTDTQYFGPGTRLTVL.